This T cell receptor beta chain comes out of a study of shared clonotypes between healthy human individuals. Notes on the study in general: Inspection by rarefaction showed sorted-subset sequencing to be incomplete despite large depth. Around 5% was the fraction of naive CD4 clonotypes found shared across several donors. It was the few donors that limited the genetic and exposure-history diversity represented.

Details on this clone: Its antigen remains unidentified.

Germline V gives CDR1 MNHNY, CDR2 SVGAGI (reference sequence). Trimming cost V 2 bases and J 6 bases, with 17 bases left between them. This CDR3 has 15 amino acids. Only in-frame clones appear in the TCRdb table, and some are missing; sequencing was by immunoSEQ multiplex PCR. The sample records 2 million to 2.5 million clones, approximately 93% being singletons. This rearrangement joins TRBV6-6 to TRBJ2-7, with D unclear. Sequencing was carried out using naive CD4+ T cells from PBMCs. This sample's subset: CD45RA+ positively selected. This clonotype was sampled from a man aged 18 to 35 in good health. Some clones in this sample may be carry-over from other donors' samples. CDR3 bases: TGTGCCAGCAGTTACACCGACAACTCCCAACGCGAGCAGTACTTC. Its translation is CASSYTDNSQREQYF.